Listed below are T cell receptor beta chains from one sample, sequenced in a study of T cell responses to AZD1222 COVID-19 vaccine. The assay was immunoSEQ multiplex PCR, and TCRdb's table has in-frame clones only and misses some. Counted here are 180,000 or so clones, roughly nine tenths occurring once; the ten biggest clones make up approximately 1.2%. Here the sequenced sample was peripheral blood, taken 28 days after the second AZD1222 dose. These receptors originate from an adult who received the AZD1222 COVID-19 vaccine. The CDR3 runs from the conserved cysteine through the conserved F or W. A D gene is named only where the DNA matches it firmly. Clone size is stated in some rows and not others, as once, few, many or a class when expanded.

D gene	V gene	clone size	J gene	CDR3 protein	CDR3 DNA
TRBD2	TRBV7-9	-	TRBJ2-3	CASSLAVLAGDTDTQYF	TGTGCCAGCAGCTTAGCGGTTCTAGCGGGAGACACAGATACGCAGTATTTT
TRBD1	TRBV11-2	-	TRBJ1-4	CASSLLTGTGNEKLFF	TGTGCCAGCAGCCTCTTAACCGGGACAGGGAATGAAAAACTGTTTTTT
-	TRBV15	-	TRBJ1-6	CATSRDFEGNSPLHF	TGTGCCACCAGCAGAGATTTCGAGGGTAATTCACCCCTCCACTTT
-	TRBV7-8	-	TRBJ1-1	CASSPEAGNTEAFF	TGTGCCAGCAGCCCCGAGGCAGGGAACACTGAAGCTTTCTTT
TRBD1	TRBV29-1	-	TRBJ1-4	CSVGQGTNEKLFF	TGCAGCGTCGGACAGGGAACTAATGAAAAACTGTTTTTT
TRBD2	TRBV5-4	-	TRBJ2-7	CASSSPPGVSGVTYEQYF	TGTGCCAGCAGCTCTCCCCCAGGGGTTAGCGGGGTAACCTACGAGCAGTACTTC
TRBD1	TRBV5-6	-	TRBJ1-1	CASSLGEGALEAFF	TGTGCCAGCAGCTTGGGGGAGGGGGCATTGGAAGCTTTCTTT
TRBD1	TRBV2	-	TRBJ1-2	CASSEGTGVGYGYTF	TGTGCCAGCAGTGAGGGGACAGGGGTCGGCTATGGCTACACCTTC
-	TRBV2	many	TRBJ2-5	CASSDRRGGLAQYF	TGTGCCAGCAGTGATAGGAGGGGGGGCCTAGCCCAGTACTTC
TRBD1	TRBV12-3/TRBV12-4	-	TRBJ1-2	CASSQGQPYGYTF	TGTGCCAGCAGCCAGGGACAGCCCTATGGCTACACCTTC
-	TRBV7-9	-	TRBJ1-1	CASSQPRTTEAFF	TGTGCCAGCAGCCAACCCCGGACGACTGAAGCTTTCTTT
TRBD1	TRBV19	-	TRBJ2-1	CASSPQGTGGYNEQFF	TGTGCCAGTAGTCCCCAGGGGACAGGAGGCTACAATGAGCAGTTCTTC
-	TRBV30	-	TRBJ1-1	CAWSWLSDRKNTEAFF	TGTGCCTGGAGTTGGCTGTCAGACAGAAAGAACACTGAAGCTTTCTTT
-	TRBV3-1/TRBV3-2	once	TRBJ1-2	CASSPGGGRANYGYTF	TGTGCCAGCAGCCCCGGCGGTGGGCGTGCTAACTATGGCTACACCTTC
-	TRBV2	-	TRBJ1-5	CASSPSGGIGQPQHF	TGTGCCAGCAGTCCCAGTGGGGGGATCGGTCAGCCCCAGCATTTT
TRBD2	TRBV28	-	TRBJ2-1	CASSPPGRAQGNEQFF	TGTGCCAGCAGTCCCCCCGGGAGGGCCCAAGGGAATGAGCAGTTCTTC
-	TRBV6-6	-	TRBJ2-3	CASSYPSRGSTDTQYF	TGTGCCAGCAGTTACCCATCCAGGGGTAGCACAGATACGCAGTATTTT
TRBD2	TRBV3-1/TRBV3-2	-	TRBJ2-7	CASSQVPGGTRHYEQYF	TGTGCCAGCAGCCAAGTGCCGGGGGGGACTCGGCACTACGAGCAGTACTTC
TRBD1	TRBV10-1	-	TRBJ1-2	CASRPQGGVGGYTF	TGCGCCAGCCGACCCCAGGGGGGGGTGGGTGGCTACACCTTC
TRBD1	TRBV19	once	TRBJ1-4	CASSPGTGRNEKLFF	TGTGCCAGTAGTCCAGGGACAGGTCGTAATGAAAAACTGTTTTTT
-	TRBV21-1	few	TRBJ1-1	CASSKGPRHRNTEAFF	TGTGCCAGCAGCAAAGGCCCCCGACACAGGAACACTGAAGCTTTCTTT
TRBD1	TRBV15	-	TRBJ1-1	CATSSWDREDTEAFF	TGTGCCACCAGCAGTTGGGACAGGGAGGACACTGAAGCTTTCTTT
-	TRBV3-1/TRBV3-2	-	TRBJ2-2	CASSQPSTGSITGELFF	TGTGCCAGCAGCCAACCTTCAACAGGGAGTATTACCGGGGAGCTGTTTTTT
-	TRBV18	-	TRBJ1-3	CASSASREAGNTIYF	TGTGCCAGCTCAGCATCCAGGGAGGCTGGAAACACCATATATTTT
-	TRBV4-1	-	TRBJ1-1	CASSQGPVLPMNTEAFF	TGCGCCAGCAGCCAAGGCCCCGTTCTACCCATGAACACTGAAGCTTTCTTT
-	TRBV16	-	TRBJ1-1	CASSQQARLGSEAFF	TGTGCCAGCAGCCAACAGGCCAGGTTAGGATCTGAAGCTTTCTTT
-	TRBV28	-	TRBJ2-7	CASEPGHSYEQYF	TGTGCCAGCGAACCAGGGCACTCCTACGAGCAGTACTTC
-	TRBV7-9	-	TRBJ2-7	CASSLQGYEQYF	TGTGCCAGCAGTTTACAGGGCTACGAGCAGTACTTC
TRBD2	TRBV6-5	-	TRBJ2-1	CASSTTMRESEQFF	TGTGCCAGCAGTACTACGATGCGGGAGAGTGAGCAGTTCTTC
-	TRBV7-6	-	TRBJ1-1	CASSLSRVADTEAFF	TGTGCCAGCAGCCTTTCTAGGGTTGCGGACACTGAAGCTTTCTTT
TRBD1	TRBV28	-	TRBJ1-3	CASSRWGQGNGNTIYF	TGTGCCAGCAGTCGTTGGGGACAGGGGAATGGAAACACCATATATTTT
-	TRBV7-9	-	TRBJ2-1	CASTSSSDSYNEQFF	TGTGCCAGCACCTCCAGCAGCGACTCCTACAATGAGCAGTTCTTC
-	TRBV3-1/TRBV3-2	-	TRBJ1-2	CASSQGENYGYTF	TGTGCCAGCAGCCAAGGCGAAAACTATGGCTACACCTTC
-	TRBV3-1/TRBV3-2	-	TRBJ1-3	CASRWGGGNTIYF	TGTGCCAGCAGGTGGGGAGGGGGAAACACCATATATTTT
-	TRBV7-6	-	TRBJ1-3	CASSRALTEESTIYF	TGTGCCAGCAGCCGAGCCTTGACAGAGGAAAGCACCATATATTTT
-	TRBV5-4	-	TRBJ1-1	CASSLPSTGDTEAFF	TGTGCCAGCAGCTTGCCCTCGACAGGCGACACTGAAGCTTTCTTT
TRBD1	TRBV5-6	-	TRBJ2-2	CASSLRGRNTGELFF	TGTGCCAGCAGCTTAAGGGGGCGAAACACCGGGGAGCTGTTTTTT
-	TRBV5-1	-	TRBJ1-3	CASSLSSSGSGNTIYF	TGCGCCAGCAGCTTGTCGTCTTCGGGTTCTGGAAACACCATATATTTT
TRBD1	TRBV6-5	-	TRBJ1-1	CASSWTGMNTEAFF	TGTGCCAGCAGTTGGACAGGGATGAACACTGAAGCTTTCTTT
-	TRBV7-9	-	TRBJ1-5	CASSLLTGSNQPQHF	TGTGCCAGCAGCTTACTCACAGGGAGCAATCAGCCCCAGCATTTT
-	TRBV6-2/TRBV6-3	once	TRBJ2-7	CASSPSGTGSYEQYF	TGTGCCAGCAGTCCCTCCGGGACCGGGTCCTACGAGCAGTACTTC
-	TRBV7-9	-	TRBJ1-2	CASSSGGDGYTF	TGTGCCAGCAGCTCCGGGGGGGATGGCTACACCTTC
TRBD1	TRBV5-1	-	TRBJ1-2	CASSLDGQVNYGYTF	TGCGCCAGCAGCTTGGATGGACAGGTGAACTATGGCTACACCTTC
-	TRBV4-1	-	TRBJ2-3	CASSQGRGSTDTQYF	TGCGCCAGCAGCCAGGGTAGGGGCAGCACAGATACGCAGTATTTT
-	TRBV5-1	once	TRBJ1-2	CASSSTLKGGYTF	TGCGCCAGCAGCTCAACACTCAAGGGCGGCTACACCTTC
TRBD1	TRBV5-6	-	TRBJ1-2	CASSSYRGSNYGYTF	TGTGCCAGCAGCTCCTACAGGGGTTCTAACTATGGCTACACCTTC
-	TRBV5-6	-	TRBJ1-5	CASIDSNGGQPQHF	TGTGCCAGCATAGACTCCAATGGAGGGCAGCCCCAGCATTTT
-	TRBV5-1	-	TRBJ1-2	CASSLDPGMVGYTF	TGCGCCAGCAGCTTGGATCCGGGGATGGTTGGCTACACCTTC
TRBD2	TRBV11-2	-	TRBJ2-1	CASRRVAGARNEQFF	TGTGCCAGCAGGCGAGTAGCGGGAGCGAGAAATGAGCAGTTCTTC
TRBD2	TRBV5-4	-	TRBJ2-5	CASSRMVAGGQETQYF	TGTGCCAGCAGCCGAATGGTGGCGGGGGGGCAAGAGACCCAGTACTTC
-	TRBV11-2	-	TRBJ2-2	CASSLTTGELFF	TGTGCCAGCAGTCTGACTACCGGGGAGCTGTTTTTT